The next 14 T cell receptor beta chains were all read from a single sample in a study of CD8 T cells in Susac syndrome. When the RNA was reverse transcribed, random hexamers were used with an input of about 0.5 to 1 ug. Using its own MiXCR run on the immunoSEQ multiplex PCR reads, TCRdb lists one record per CDR3 protein. The profile shows roughly 100,000 distinct CDR3 sequences, about 96% of them singletons. Material for sequencing was CD8+ T cells from PBMCs. The receptors come from a human donor with Susac syndrome.

In its sample, this clonotype was seen once. The J gene is TRBJ1-1, the V gene TRBV14; D unresolved. Germline V CDR1 and CDR2: SGHDN, FVKESK. V was pared by 4 bases and J by 11 bases, with 17 bases between. The CDR3 is made up of 13 amino acids. The chain's CDR3 is CASSRHEALGAFF. The DNA for the CDR3 is TGTGCCAGCAGCCGACATGAGGCCCTGGGGGCTTTCTTT. Using reference TRBV14 and TRBJ1-1 for the parts outside the CDR3, the full variable domain is EAGVTQFPSHSVIEKGQTVTLRCDPISGHDNLYWYRRVMGKEIKFLLHFVKESKQDESGMPNNRFLAERTGGTYSTLKVQPAELEDSGVYFCASSRHEALGAFFGQGTRLTVV.

This chain uses TRBV6-6 with TRBJ2-1; D call uncertain. The CDR3 has 10 residues. V lost 10 bases to trimming and J lost 7 bases, with 8 bases between them. Germline V gene data show CDR1 as MNHNY and CDR2 as SVGAGI (reference sequence). CDR3 in DNA: TGTGCCACCCGGGCGAATGAGCAGTTCTTC. Protein: CATRANEQFF.

The genes are TRBV11-2 and TRBJ2-5; D possibly uses TRBD1 or TRBD2 (5 bases each). Trimming shortened V by 5 bases and J by 4 bases, and 14 bases separated the two germline ends. The CDR3 consists of 14 residues. Germline lookup yields CDR1 SGHAT and CDR2 FQNNGV. The CDR3 here is CASSRGPDGETQYF. The CDR3 nucleotides read TGTGCCAGCAGCCGGGGCCCCGACGGAGAGACCCAGTACTTC.

The chain combines TRBV7-9 with TRBJ1-1; weak D call: TRBD1 (5 bases). Germline V CDR1 and CDR2: SEHNR, FQNEAQ (reference sequence). V lost 3 bases and J lost 5, with 10 bases in between. The CDR3 sequence is 13 residues long. The CDR3 reads CASSFGAGTEAFF. In DNA, the CDR3 is TGTGCCAGCAGCTTCGGGGCGGGAACTGAAGCTTTCTTT.

This clonotype was observed once. The chain employs TRBV25-1 and TRBJ2-7; no definite D call. Germline V gene lookup returns CDR1 MGHDK and CDR2 SYGVNS. The V and J ends lost 5 bases and 3 bases respectively, with 20 bases between them. The CDR3 extends over 16 amino acids. The CDR3 bases are TGTGCCAGCAGTCCAAAACCAGGTGGTTTTCTCTACGAGCAGTACTTC. Its translation is CASSPKPGGFLYEQYF.

The chain recombines TRBV19 with TRBJ2-1, with 8 bases fitting TRBD2. Germline CDR1 and CDR2: LNHDA and SQIVND (reference sequence). Unmatched junction bases numbered 4, after V lost 5 bases and J lost 1 base. The CDR3 runs 15 residues. CDR3 protein: CASSPTSVSYNEQFF. DNA for the CDR3: TGTGCCAGTAGTCCGACTAGCGTATCCTACAATGAGCAGTTCTTC.

The chain links TRBV7-9 to TRBJ1-5, with no clear D. Germline assignment: CDR1 SEHNR and CDR2 FQNEAQ (reference sequence). The V end lost 1 base, the J end lost 1 base, and 14 bases lay between the germline ends. The CDR3 covers 17 residues. The DNA of the CDR3 is TGTGCCAGCAGCTTAGGGATCCCTACAGACAGCAATCAGCCCCAGCATTTT. It specifies CASSLGIPTDSNQPQHF.

This chain links TRBV24-1 with TRBJ1-5; D ambiguous. Germline CDR1 and CDR2: KGHDR and SFDVKD. The CDR3 totals 14 residues. Trimming shortened V by 7 bases and J by 0 bases, and 9 bases separated the two germline ends. The CDR3 coding sequence is TGTGCCACCAGCGGAAACGATAGCAATCAGCCCCAGCATTTT. It specifies CATSGNDSNQPQHF.

This chain connects TRBV4-2 to TRBJ1-5; 7 nucleotides line up with TRBD1. The CDR3 extends over 14 amino acids. Germline-derived CDR1 and CDR2 are LGHNA and YNFKEQ. The V and J ends lost 4 bases and 4 bases, in that order; junction bases with no gene match: 4. CDR3 sequence (DNA): TGTGCCAGCAGCCTGACAGGGTTAAATCAGCCCCAGCATTTT. Protein: CASSLTGLNQPQHF.

CDR3 in amino acids: CAWSTLRGEGYTF. Here the CDR3 DNA reads TGTGCCTGGAGTACCCTTAGGGGCGAGGGCTACACCTTC. J is TRBJ1-2 and V is TRBV30; the D gene is possibly TRBD1 (5 bases). Looked up from germline, CDR1 is GTSNPN and CDR2 is SVGIG (reference sequence). This CDR3 region has 13 residues. Trimming stripped 2 bases from V and 8 bases from J, with 15 bases between.

The chain joins TRBV6-5 to TRBJ2-1; weak D call: TRBD1 (5 bases). V was trimmed by 2 bases and J by 4 bases, leaving 18 bases between them. Germline values: CDR1 MNHEY, CDR2 SVGAGI. The CDR3 is made up of 17 amino acids. CDR3 sequence: CASSYLGQGPSYNEQFF. In DNA form, the CDR3 reads TGTGCCAGCAGTTACCTGGGTCAGGGTCCGTCATACAATGAGCAGTTCTTC.

The table lists this clonotype with a count of one. In nucleotides, the CDR3 is TGTGCCAGCAACCACGGGGCGGACACCGGGGAGCTGTTTTTT. Translation: CASNHGADTGELFF. The chain combines TRBV6-2 or TRBV6-3 with TRBJ2-2, with D perhaps matching TRBD1 or TRBD2 (5 bases each). This CDR3 has 14 residues. The V gene lost 7 bases and the J gene lost 3 bases, with 12 bases spanning the gap. The germline V gene encodes CDR1 MNHEY and CDR2 SVGEGT.

The chain couples TRBV7-3 to TRBJ2-3, with 16 bases fitting TRBD2. J was trimmed by 0 bases and V by 3 bases; bases with no gene match: 3. The CDR3 contains 18 residues. The V gene's germline CDR1 is SGHTA and CDR2 FQGTGA. For the CDR3, the DNA is TGTGCCAGCAGCTTGGGACTAGCGGGGGGGCTGAGCACAGATACGCAGTATTTT. It encodes CASSLGLAGGLSTDTQYF. The full variable domain, completed using reference TRBV7-3 and TRBJ2-3, is GAGVSQTPSNKVTEKGKYVELRCDPISGHTALYWYRQSLGQGPEFLIYFQGTGAADDSGLPNDRFFAVRPEGSVSTLKIQRTERGDSAVYLCASSLGLAGGLSTDTQYFGPGTRLTVL.

This chain links TRBV29-1 with TRBJ1-2; perhaps TRBD1 as D (5 bases). This CDR3 comprises 14 residues. Germline V gives CDR1 SQVTM, CDR2 ANQGSEA. Trimming cost V 3 bases and J 0 bases, with 11 bases left between them. The DNA of the CDR3 is TGCAGCGTTGAGGAGGGGCAGGCTAACTATGGCTACACCTTC. This encodes CSVEEGQANYGYTF.